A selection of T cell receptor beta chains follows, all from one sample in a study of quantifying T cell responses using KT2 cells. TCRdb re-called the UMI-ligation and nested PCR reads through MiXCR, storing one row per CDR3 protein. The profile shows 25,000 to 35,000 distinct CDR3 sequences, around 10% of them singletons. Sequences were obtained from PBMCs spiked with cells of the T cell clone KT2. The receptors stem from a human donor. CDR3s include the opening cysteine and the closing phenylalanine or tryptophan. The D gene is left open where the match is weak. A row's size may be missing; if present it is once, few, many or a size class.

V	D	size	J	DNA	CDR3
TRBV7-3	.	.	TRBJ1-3	TGTGCCAGCAGCTTACGGAGGGTCCGGTTTTTCCGAAACACCATATATTTT	CASSLRRVRFFRNTIYF
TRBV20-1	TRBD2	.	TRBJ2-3	TGCAGTGCTAGATCGGGTGAAACTAGCGGGAGCGCAGATACGCAGTATTTT	CSARSGETSGSADTQYF
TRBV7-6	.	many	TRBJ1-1	TGTGCCAGCAGCGCAACTTTAGGTGAAGCTTTCTTT	CASSATLGEAFF
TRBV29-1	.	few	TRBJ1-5	TGCAGCGTTGGAGAGAACCAGCCCCAGCATTTT	CSVGENQPQHF
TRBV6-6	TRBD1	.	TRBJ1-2	TGTGCCAGCAGTTCGGCGGGACAGGGATTTTTTAACTATGGCTACACCTTC	CASSSAGQGFFNYGYTF
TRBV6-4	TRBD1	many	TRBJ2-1	TGTGCCAGCAGTGTTCAAGGAGACAGGGGGGATGAGCAGTTCTTC	CASSVQGDRGDEQFF
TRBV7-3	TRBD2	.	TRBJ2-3	TGTGCCAGCAGCTTACTTGCGGGGGGGGTCACAGATACGCAGTATTTT	CASSLLAGGVTDTQYF
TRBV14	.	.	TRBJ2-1	TGTGCCAGCAGCTCCAACGGCCCGGGTGAGCAGTTCTTC	CASSSNGPGEQFF
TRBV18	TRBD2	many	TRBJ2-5	TGTGCCAGCTCCCTCGGACTAGCGGACCAAGAGACCCAGTACTTC	CASSLGLADQETQYF
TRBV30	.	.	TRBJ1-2	TGTGCCTGGAGTCAACATCACAGGGAAAACTATGGCTACACCTTC	CAWSQHHRENYGYTF
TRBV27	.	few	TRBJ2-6	TGTGCCAGCAGTCAGACGTCCTCTGGGGCCAACGTCCTGACTTTC	CASSQTSSGANVLTF
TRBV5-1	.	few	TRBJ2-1	TGCGCCAGCAGCTTGGGGGGGGCTGGATACAATGAGCAGTTCTTC	CASSLGGAGYNEQFF
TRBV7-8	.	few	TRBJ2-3	TGTGCCAGCAGCTTTTCACCCCAAGATTGGCCCAAACGAAGCACAGATACGCAGTATTTT	CASSFSPQDWPKRSTDTQYF
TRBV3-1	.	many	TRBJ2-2	TGTGCCAGCAGCCAAGGTTACGGGTACGGGGAGCTGTTTTTT	CASSQGYGYGELFF
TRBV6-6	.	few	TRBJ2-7	TGTGCCAGCAGTTCCAGGGGATACGAGCAGTACTTC	CASSSRGYEQYF
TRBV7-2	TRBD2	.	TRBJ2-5	TGTGCCAGCAGCTTAGGGGCTAGCGGGAAAGAGACCCAGTACTTC	CASSLGASGKETQYF
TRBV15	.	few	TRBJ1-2	TGTGCCACCAGCTCCCACCCCACCTATGGCTACACCTTC	CATSSHPTYGYTF
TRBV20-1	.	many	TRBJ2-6	TGCAGTGCTCTGCAGGAGTCTGGGGCCAACGTCCTGACTTTC	CSALQESGANVLTF
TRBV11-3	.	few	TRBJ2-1	TGTGCCAGCAGCTTAGGGTCTGCCACCTACAATGAGCAGTTCTTC	CASSLGSATYNEQFF
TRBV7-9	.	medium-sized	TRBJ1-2	TGTGCCAGCATCCCCGGGGGGTCCTATGGCTACACCTTC	CASIPGGSYGYTF
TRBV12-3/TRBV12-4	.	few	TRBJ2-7	TGTGCCAGCAGTTTGAGGTCCCCGTCGACCTACGAGCAGTACTTC	CASSLRSPSTYEQYF
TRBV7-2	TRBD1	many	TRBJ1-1	TGTGCCAGCAGCCAAACAGGGGCTCCTGAAGCTTTCTTT	CASSQTGAPEAFF
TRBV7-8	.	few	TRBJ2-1	TGTGCCAGCAGCTTGGGAAGGGTATCCTACAATGAGCAGTTCTTC	CASSLGRVSYNEQFF
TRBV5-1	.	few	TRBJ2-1	TGCGCCAGCAGCCACCAGGACTTGGGGGGCAATGAGCAGTTCTTC	CASSHQDLGGNEQFF
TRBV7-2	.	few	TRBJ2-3	TGTGCCAGCAGCTTAGGGCCCGGGTCCAGCCCAGATACGCAGTATTTT	CASSLGPGSSPDTQYF
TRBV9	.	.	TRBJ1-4	TGTGCCAGCAGCGTAGAGGGGCTTAATGAAAAACTGTTTTTT	CASSVEGLNEKLFF
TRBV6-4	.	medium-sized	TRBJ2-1	TGTGCCAGCAGCGCGGGACTTGAAGGCCCCAATGAGCAGTTCTTC	CASSAGLEGPNEQFF
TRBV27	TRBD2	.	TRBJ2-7	TGTGCCAGCAACCCTAGCGGGAGGGGGCACGAGCAGTACTTC	CASNPSGRGHEQYF
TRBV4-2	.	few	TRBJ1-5	TGTGCCAGCAGCCAAGACCCCAGGGTTGGTCAGCCCCAGCATTTT	CASSQDPRVGQPQHF
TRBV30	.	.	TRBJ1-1	TGTGCCTGGAGGCGAGGGGGGGCTGGGACTGAAGCTTTCTTT	CAWRRGGAGTEAFF
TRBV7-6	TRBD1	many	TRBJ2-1	TGTGCCAGCAAACAGGGGTCCTCTACAGATGAGCAGTTCTTC	CASKQGSSTDEQFF
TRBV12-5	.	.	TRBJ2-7	TGTGCTAGTGGCCCGGGCGGCAGGGGCGGTTACGAGCAGTACTTC	CASGPGGRGGYEQYF
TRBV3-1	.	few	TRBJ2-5	TGTGCCAGCAGCCAAGGCGAGACCCAGTACTTC	CASSQGETQYF
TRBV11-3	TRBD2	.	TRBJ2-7	TGTGCCAGCACCAAGACTAGCGGGGTCGCCTACGAGCAGTACTTC	CASTKTSGVAYEQYF
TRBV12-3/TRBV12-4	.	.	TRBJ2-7	TGTGCCAGCAGTTCAAACTACGAGCAGTACTTC	CASSSNYEQYF
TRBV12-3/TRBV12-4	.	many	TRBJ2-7	TGTGCCAGCAGTTTATGGTCAGGGACCTACGAGCAGTACTTC	CASSLWSGTYEQYF
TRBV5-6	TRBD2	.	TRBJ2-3	TGTGCCAGCAGCCTAGGACTAGCGGATAGACTAAGCACAGATACGCAGTATTTT	CASSLGLADRLSTDTQYF
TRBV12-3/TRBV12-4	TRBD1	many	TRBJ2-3	TGTGCCAGCAGTTATAGACAGGGGGTGAGGACAGATACGCAGTATTTT	CASSYRQGVRTDTQYF
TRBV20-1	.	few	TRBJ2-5	TGCAGTGCTCGAGGGCAGGAACAAGAGACCCAGTACTTC	CSARGQEQETQYF
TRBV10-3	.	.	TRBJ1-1	TGTGCCATCAGTGAGTCTGGATCGAAAGCTTTCTTT	CAISESGSKAFF
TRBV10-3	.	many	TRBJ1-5	TGTGCCATCAGCCCGGGGGGGAATCAGCCCCAGCATTTT	CAISPGGNQPQHF
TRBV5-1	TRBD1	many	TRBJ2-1	TGCGCCAGCAGCGGGGGGACAGGGCTTTCGGGTGAGCAGTTCTTC	CASSGGTGLSGEQFF
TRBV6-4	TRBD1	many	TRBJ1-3	TGTGCCAGGCCGGGACAGAAGGCAAACACCATATATTTT	CARPGQKANTIYF
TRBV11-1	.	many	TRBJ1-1	TGTGCCAGCAGCTCAACGACAGAAGCTTTCTTT	CASSSTTEAFF
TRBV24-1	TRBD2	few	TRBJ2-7	TGTGCCACCAGCCAGACCGGGACTAGCGCAACCTACGAGCAGTACTTC	CATSQTGTSATYEQYF
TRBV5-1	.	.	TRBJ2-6	TGCGCCAGCAGCTTGCTGTCAGTTACCTCTGGGGCCAACGTCCTGACTTTC	CASSLLSVTSGANVLTF
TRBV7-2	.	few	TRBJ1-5	TGTGCCAGCAGCTTATTCGAGGACAGTTCCCAGCATTTT	CASSLFEDSSQHF
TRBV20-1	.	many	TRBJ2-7	TGCAGTGCTAGAGACAGGGCCTACGAGCAGTACTTC	CSARDRAYEQYF
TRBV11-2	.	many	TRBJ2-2	TGTGCCAGCAGCTTAGGACAGTACACCGGGGAGCTGTTTTTT	CASSLGQYTGELFF
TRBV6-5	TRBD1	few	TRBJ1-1	TGTGCCAGCAGGCCCTGGACAGGGAGGTCGAACACTGAAGCTTTCTTT	CASRPWTGRSNTEAFF
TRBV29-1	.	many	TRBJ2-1	TGCAGCGTTGTACTAGTCGGTAATGAGCAGTTCTTC	CSVVLVGNEQFF
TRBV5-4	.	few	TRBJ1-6	TGTGCCAGCAGCTTGGACGGGGGGTTGAGATCACCCCTCCACTTT	CASSLDGGLRSPLHF
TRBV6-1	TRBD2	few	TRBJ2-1	TGTGCCAGCAGAGACAGGTTCAGCGGGGGCCTATACAATGAGCAGTTCTTC	CASRDRFSGGLYNEQFF
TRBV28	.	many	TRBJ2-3	TGTGCCAGCAGTTATTTACAGTCGAGAGGCACAGATACGCAGTATTTT	CASSYLQSRGTDTQYF
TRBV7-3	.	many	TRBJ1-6	TGTGCCAGCAGCTCAGGGACAAATAATTCACCCCTCCACTTT	CASSSGTNNSPLHF
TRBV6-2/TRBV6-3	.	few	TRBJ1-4	TGTGCCAGCAGATTCAGAGACAGATATGAAAAACTGTTTTTT	CASRFRDRYEKLFF
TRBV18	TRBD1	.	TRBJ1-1	TGTGCCAGCTCACCGGACAGGGTATTAATGGAAGCTTTCTTT	CASSPDRVLMEAFF
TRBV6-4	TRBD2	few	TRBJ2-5	TGTGCCAGCAGTTTTAGCGGGGATGCGGGAGAGACCCAGTACTTC	CASSFSGDAGETQYF
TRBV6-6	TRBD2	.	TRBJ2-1	TGTGCCAGCAGTAAGTTAAGCGGGAGGAACTACAATGAGCAGTTCTTC	CASSKLSGRNYNEQFF
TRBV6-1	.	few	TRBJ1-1	TGTGCCAGCACCCATTTTCTTACAGGGATCGACACTGAAGCTTTCTTT	CASTHFLTGIDTEAFF